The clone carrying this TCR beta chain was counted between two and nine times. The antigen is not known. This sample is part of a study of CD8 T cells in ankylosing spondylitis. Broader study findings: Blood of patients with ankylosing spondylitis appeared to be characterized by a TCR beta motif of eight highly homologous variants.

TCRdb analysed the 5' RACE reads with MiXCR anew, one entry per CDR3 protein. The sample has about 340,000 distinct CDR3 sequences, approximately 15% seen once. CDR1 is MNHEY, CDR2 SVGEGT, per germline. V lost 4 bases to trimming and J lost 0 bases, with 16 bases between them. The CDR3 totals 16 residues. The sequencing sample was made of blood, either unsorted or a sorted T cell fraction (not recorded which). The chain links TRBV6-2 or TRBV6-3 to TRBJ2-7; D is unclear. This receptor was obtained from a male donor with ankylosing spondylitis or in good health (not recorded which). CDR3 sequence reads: CASSFRPRITSYEQYF. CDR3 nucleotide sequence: TGTGCCAGCAGTTTTCGACCCCGGATAACCTCCTACGAGCAGTACTTC.